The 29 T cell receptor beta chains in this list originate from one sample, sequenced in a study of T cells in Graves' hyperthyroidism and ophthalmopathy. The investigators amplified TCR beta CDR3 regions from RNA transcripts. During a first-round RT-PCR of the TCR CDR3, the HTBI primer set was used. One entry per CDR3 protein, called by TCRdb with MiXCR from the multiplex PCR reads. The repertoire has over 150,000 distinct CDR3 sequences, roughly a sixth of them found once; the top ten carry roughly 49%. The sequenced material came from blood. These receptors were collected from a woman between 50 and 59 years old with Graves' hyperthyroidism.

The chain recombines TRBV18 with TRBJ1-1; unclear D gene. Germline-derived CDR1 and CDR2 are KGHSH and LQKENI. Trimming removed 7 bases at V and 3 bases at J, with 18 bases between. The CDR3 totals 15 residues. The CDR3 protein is CASLLQGTFDTEAFF. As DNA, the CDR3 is TGTGCCAGCTTGCTGCAAGGCACCTTTGACACTGAAGCTTTCTTT.

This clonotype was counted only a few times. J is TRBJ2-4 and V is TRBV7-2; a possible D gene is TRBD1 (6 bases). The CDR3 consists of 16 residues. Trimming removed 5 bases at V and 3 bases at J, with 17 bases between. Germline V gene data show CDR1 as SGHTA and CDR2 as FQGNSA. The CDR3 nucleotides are TGTGCCAGCAGCCTTACTCAGGGGACCAACAAAAACATTCAGTACTTC. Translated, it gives CASSLTQGTNKNIQYF.

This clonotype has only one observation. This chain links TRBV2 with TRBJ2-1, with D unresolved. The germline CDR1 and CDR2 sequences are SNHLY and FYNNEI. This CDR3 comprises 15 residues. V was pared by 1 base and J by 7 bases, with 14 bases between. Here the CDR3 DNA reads TGTGCCAGCAGTGAAGAAGACGCTAGAACGAATGAGCAGTTCTTC. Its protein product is CASSEEDARTNEQFF.

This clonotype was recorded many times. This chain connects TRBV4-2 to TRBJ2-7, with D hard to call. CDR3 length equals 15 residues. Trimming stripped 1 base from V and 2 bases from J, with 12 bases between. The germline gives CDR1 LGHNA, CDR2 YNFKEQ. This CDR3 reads CASSQGAERPYEQYF. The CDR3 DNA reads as TGTGCCAGCAGCCAAGGGGCAGAGAGACCCTACGAGCAGTACTTC.

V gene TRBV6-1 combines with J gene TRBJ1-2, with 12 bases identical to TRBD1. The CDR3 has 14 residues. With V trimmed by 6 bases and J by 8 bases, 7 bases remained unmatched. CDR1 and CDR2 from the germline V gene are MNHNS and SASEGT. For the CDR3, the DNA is TGTGCCAGCAGATACGGGACAGGGGGCAAGGGCTACACCTTC. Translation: CASRYGTGGKGYTF.

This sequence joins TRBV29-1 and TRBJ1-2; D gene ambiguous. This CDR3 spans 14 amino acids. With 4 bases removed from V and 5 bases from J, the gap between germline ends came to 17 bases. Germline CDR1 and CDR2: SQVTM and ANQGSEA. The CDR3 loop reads CSVAGPFGSYGYTF. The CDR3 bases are TGCAGCGTTGCCGGACCGTTTGGGAGTTATGGCTACACCTTC.

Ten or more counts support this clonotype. The CDR3 DNA is TGTGCCAGCAGTTCCACCCAGGGCTCCACTGAAGCTTTCTTT. Translated, it gives CASSSTQGSTEAFF. The chain employs TRBV12-3 or TRBV12-4 and TRBJ1-1, with D perhaps matching TRBD1 (5 bases). The V gene lost 4 bases and the J gene lost 4 bases, with 13 bases spanning the gap. This CDR3 is 14 amino acids long.

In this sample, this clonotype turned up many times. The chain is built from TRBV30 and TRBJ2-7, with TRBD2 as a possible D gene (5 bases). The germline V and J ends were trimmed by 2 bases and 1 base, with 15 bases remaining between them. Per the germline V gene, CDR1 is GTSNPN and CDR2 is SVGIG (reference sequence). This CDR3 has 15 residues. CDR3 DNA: TGTGCCTGGAGTCAACCGGGGATAGGGTCCTACGAGCAGTACTTC. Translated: CAWSQPGIGSYEQYF.

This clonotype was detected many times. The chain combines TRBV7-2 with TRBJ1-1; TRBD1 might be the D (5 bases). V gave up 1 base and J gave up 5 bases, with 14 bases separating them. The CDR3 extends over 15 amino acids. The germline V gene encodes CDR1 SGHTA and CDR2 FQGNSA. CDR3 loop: CASSLVPGPKTEAFF. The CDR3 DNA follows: TGTGCCAGCAGCTTAGTTCCAGGGCCCAAGACTGAAGCTTTCTTT.

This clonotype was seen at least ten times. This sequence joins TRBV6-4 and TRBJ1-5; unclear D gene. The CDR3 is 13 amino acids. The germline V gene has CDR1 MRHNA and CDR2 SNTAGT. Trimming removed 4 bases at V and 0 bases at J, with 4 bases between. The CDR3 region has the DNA TGTGCCAGCAGTGCAGATAGCAATCAGCCCCAGCATTTT. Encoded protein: CASSADSNQPQHF.

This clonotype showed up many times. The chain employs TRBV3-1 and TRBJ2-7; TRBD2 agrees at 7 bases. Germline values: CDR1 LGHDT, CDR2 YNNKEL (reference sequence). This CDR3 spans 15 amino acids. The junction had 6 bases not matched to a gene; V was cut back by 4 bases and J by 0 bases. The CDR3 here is CASSPSSGNSYEQYF. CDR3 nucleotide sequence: TGTGCCAGCAGCCCGTCTAGCGGCAACTCCTACGAGCAGTACTTC.

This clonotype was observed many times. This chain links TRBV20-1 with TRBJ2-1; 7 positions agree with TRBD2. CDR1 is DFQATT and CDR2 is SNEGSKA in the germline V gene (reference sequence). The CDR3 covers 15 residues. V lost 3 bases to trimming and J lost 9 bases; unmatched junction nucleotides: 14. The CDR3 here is CSASNLAEGNGEQFF. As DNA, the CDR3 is TGCAGTGCTAGCAATCTAGCGGAGGGGAACGGTGAGCAGTTCTTC.

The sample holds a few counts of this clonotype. CDR3 in amino acids: CASSEEGLTYEQYF. CDR3 bases: TGTGCCAGCAGTGAAGAGGGTTTAACCTACGAGCAGTACTTC. The J gene is TRBJ2-7, the V gene TRBV6-1; D not certain. This CDR3 contains 14 residues. The V gene's germline CDR1 is MNHNS and CDR2 SASEGT. Trimming took off 1 base at V and 2 bases at J, with 9 bases between the two ends.

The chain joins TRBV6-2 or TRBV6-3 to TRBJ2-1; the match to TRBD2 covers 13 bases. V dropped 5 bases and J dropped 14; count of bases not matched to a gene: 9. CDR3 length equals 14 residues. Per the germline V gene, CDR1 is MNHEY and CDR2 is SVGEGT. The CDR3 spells CASSGLAGDGVKFF. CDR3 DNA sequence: TGTGCCAGCAGTGGACTAGCGGGAGATGGAGTGAAGTTCTTC.

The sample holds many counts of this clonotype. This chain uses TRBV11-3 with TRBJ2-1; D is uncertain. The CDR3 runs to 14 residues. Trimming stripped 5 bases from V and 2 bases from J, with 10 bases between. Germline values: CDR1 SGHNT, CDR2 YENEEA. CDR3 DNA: TGTGCCAGCAGCCCAGACTCGACCTACAATGAGCAGTTCTTC. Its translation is CASSPDSTYNEQFF.

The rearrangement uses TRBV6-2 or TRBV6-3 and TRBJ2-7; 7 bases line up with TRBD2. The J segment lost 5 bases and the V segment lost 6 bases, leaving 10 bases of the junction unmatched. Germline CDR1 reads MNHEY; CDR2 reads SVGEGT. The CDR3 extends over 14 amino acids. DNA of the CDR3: TGTGCCAGCAGAGACCCGGGACTAATCCACGAGCAGTACTTC. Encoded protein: CASRDPGLIHEQYF.

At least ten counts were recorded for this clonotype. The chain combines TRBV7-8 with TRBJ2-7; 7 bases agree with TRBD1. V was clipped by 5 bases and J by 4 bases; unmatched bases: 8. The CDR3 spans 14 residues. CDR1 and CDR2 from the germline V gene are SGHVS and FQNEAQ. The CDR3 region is CASSAHRGFYEQYF. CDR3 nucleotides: TGTGCCAGCAGCGCCCACAGGGGTTTTTACGAGCAGTACTTC.

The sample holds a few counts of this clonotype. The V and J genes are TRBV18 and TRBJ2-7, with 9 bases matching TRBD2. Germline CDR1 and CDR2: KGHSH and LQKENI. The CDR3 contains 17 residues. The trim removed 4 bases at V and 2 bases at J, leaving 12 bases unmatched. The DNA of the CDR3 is TGTGCCAGCTCACAATTTCAGAGTTTAGCGGGGGCCTACGAGCAGTACTTC. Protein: CASSQFQSLAGAYEQYF.

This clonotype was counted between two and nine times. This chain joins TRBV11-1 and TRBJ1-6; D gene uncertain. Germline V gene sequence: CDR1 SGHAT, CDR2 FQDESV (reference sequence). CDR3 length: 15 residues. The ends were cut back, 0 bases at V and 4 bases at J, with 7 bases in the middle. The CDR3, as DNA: TGTGCCAGCAGCTTAGCGGGAGATTATAATTCACCCCTCCACTTT. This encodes CASSLAGDYNSPLHF.

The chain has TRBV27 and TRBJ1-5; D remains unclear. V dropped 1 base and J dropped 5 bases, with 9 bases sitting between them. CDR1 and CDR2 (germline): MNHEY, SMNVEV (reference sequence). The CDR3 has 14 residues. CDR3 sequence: CASSLWIGDQPQHF. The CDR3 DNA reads TGTGCCAGCAGTTTATGGATTGGAGATCAGCCCCAGCATTTT.

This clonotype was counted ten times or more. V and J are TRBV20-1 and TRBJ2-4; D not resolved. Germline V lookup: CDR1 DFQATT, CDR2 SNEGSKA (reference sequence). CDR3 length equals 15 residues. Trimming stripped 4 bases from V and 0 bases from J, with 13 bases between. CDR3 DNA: TGCAGTGCTACTCGATACGGTCCAGCCAAAAACATTCAGTACTTC. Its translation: CSATRYGPAKNIQYF.

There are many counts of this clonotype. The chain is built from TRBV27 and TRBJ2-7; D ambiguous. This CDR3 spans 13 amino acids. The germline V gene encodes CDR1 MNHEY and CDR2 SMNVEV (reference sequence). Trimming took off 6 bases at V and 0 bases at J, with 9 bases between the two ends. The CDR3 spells CASRSRSSYEQYF. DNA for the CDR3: TGTGCCAGCAGATCGAGGAGCTCCTACGAGCAGTACTTC.

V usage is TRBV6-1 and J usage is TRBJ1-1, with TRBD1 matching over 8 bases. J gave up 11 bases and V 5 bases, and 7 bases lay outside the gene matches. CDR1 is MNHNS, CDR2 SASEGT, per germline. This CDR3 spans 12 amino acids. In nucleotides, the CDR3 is TGTGCCAGCAGTTCGACAGGGGTGGCGGCTTTCTTT. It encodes CASSSTGVAAFF.

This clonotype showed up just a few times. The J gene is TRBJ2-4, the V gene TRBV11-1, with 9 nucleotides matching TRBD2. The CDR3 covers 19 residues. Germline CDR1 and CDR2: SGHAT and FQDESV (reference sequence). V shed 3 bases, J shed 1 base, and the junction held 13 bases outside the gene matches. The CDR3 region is CASSLGTKREVFAKNIQYF. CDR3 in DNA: TGTGCCAGCAGCTTGGGGACTAAGCGGGAGGTGTTCGCCAAAAACATTCAGTACTTC. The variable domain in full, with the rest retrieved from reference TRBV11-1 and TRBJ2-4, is EAEVAQSPRYKITEKSQAVAFWCDPISGHATLYWYRQILGQGPELLVQFQDESVVDDSQLPKDRFSAERLKGVDSTLKIQPAELGDSAMYLCASSLGTKREVFAKNIQYFGAGTRLSVL.

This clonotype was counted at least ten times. In DNA form, the CDR3 reads TGTGCCAGCAGTGTAGGCAGTCAAGAGACCCAGTACTTC. The encoded protein is CASSVGSQETQYF. The chain employs TRBV6-1 and TRBJ2-5; D gene unclear. Deletions cut 4 bases from V and 2 bases from J, with 8 bases between. CDR1 and CDR2 (germline): MNHNS, SASEGT. CDR3 length: 13 amino acids.

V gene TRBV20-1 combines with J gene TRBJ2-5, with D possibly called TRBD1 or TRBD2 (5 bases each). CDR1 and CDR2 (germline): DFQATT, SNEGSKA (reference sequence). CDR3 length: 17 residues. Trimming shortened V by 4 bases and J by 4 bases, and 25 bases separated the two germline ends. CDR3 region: CSAIPTLPGPLGETQYF. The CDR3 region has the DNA TGCAGTGCTATCCCCACCCTCCCGGGACCCCTAGGAGAGACCCAGTACTTC.

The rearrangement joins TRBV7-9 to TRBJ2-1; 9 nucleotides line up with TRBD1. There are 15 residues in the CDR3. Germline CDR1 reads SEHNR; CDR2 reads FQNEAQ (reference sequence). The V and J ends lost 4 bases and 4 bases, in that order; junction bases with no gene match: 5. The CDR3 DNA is TGTGCCAGCAGCTCGAGGGACAGGGAATACAATGAGCAGTTCTTC. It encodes CASSSRDREYNEQFF. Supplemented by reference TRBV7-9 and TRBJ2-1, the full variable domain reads DTGVSQNPRHKITKRGQNVTFRCDPISEHNRLYWYRQTLGQGPEFLTYFQNEAQLEKSRLLSDRFSAERPKGSFSTLEIQRTEQGDSAMYLCASSSRDREYNEQFFGPGTRLTVL.

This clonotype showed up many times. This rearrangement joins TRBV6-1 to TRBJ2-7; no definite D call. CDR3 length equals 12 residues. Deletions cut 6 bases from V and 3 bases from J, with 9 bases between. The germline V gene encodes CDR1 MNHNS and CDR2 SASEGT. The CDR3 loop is CASSKGRYEQYF. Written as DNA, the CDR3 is TGTGCCAGCAGCAAGGGTCGCTACGAGCAGTACTTC.

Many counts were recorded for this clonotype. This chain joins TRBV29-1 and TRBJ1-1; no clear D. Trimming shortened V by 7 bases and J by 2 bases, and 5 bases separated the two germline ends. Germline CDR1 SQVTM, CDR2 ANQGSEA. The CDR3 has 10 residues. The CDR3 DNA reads TGCAGCGGAGGCAACACTGAAGCTTTCTTT. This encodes CSGGNTEAFF.